Sequencing of this TCR beta chain was carried out in a study of STAT3 mutations in large granular lymphocyte leukemia. Study-wide background: Among longitudinally sequenced T-LGLL patients, roughly half had canonical activating STAT3 mutations detected. Study outcomes and limitations: In about 30% of the 18 patients, new TCR clonotypes emerged after therapy. At least one immunodominant TCR beta clonotype appeared in every T-cell large granular lymphocyte leukemia patient. Sampling intervals varied between patients and samples.

The CDR3 spans 15 residues. The V end lost 3 bases, the J end lost 0 bases, and 11 bases lay between the germline ends. Germline assignment: CDR1 KGHSH and CDR2 LQKENI. This clone was seen a few times. Its target is not known. Average productive template count per sample was 35,000 to 45,000. Repertoires were generated with immunoSEQ multiplex PCR, while TCRdb's copy carries only in-frame clones and drops some. The sample lists several thousand clones; 91% were seen once. The sequence was obtained from a man aged 45-60 years with T-cell large granular lymphocyte leukemia. Some clones in this sample may be carry-over from other donors' samples. The V gene is TRBV18, the J gene TRBJ1-2; D unclear. Input material: peripheral blood mononuclear cells. CDR3 nucleotide sequence: TGTGCCAGCTCACCGCCCTACCCCACTAACTATGGCTACACCTTC. This gives the protein CASSPPYPTNYGYTF.